Listed here are 28 T cell receptor beta chains from one sample, sequenced in a study of regulatory T cells in long-lasting Graves disease. Arm-PCR with iRepertoire HTBI primers amplified the CDR3 regions for these TCR beta libraries. TCRdb independently ran MiXCR on the multiplex PCR reads; one entry per CDR3 protein. The repertoire holds about 360,000 distinct CDR3 sequences, with about a sixth as singletons. This sample's time point: newly diagnosed GD, antithyroid drugs for less than 3 months. From PBMCs, RNA was extracted and then used to make the TCR library. The data were also submitted as part of a second study, on T cells in Graves' hyperthyroidism and ophthalmopathy.

The sequences come from peripheral blood mononuclear cells (PBMCs), collected at new diagnosis, from a patient treated with antithyroid drugs. These receptors came from a woman between 18 and 29 years old with Graves disease.

With respect to this clonotype: A clone one base away is much larger, so this may be a read error. The gene calls are TRBV5-1 and TRBJ2-1, with 10 bases lining up with TRBD2. CDR3 length: 16 amino acids. The germline V gene has CDR1 SGHRS and CDR2 YFSETQ. With 3 bases clipped from V and 3 bases from J, the junction kept 6 bases outside the gene matches. CDR3 in amino acids: CASSYRTSGFYNEQFF. The CDR3 DNA is TGCGCCAGCAGCTACCGGACTAGCGGATTCTACAATGAGCAGTTCTTC.

With regard to this clonotype: This may stem from a read error, because a much larger clone lies one nucleotide away. In this CDR3 the conserved last residue, phenylalanine or tryptophan, is missing, so a read error is likely. The chain employs TRBV7-8 and TRBJ2-1, with TRBD2 matching over 8 bases. The CDR3 runs to 16 residues. CDR1 SGHVS and CDR2 FQNEAQ come from the germline V gene. Trimming cost V 1 base and J 8 bases; bases outside gene matches: 10. The CDR3 DNA is TGTGCCAGCAGCTTAGTTCCCAGCGGGAGTAGCTATGAGCAGTTCTCC. It specifies CASSLVPSGSSYEQFS.

The sample holds many counts of this clonotype. V gene TRBV24-1 combines with J gene TRBJ1-2; no clear D. Trimming cost V 9 bases and J 4 bases, with 8 bases left between them. Germline loops: CDR1 KGHDR, CDR2 SFDVKD. The CDR3 consists of 11 residues. The CDR3 bases are TGTGCCACCGGCGATGGCTATGGCTACACCTTC. Encoded protein: CATGDGYGYTF.

This clonotype appeared many times. V gene TRBV28 combines with J gene TRBJ2-5; 12 bases map to TRBD1. This CDR3 spans 16 amino acids. Losses at the gene ends were 4 bases for V and 5 bases for J; bases not matched to a gene: 8. Germline values: CDR1 MDHEN, CDR2 SYDVKM. Here the CDR3 DNA reads TGTGCCAGCAGTTCTTACCGGGACAGGGGGCGTGAGACCCAGTACTTC. Its translation is CASSSYRDRGRETQYF.

This clonotype was detected only a few times. The V call is TRBV5-5, the J call TRBJ2-7; no clear D gene. The CDR3 spans 13 residues. Per germline, CDR1 SGHKS and CDR2 YYEKEE (reference sequence). The ends were cut back, 3 bases at V and 3 bases at J, with 10 bases in the middle. The CDR3, as DNA: TGTGCCAGCAGCTCAGAGGTCAGCTACGAGCAGTACTTC. It encodes CASSSEVSYEQYF.

CDR3 DNA sequence: TGCAGCGTACAGGGTCCCCTTAACTATGGCTACACCTTC. Amino acid sequence: CSVQGPLNYGYTF. The rearrangement joins TRBV29-1 to TRBJ1-2, with D maybe TRBD1 (6 bases). Germline assignment: CDR1 SQVTM and CDR2 ANQGSEA. Between the trimmed V and J ends, which lost 6 bases and 1 base, there was a span of 12 bases. This CDR3 is 13 amino acids long. Complete variable domain (other parts from reference TRBV29-1 and TRBJ1-2): SAVISQKPSRDICQRGTSLTIQCQVDSQVTMMFWYRQQPGQSLTLIATANQGSEATYESGFVIDKFPISRPNLTFSTLTVSNMSPEDSSIYLCSVQGPLNYGYTFGSGTRLTVV.

This clonotype was seen more than once but under ten times. This chain connects TRBV11-2 to TRBJ1-4, with D hard to call. Germline CDR1 and CDR2: SGHAT and FQNNGV. The CDR3 has 17 residues. The V gene lost 1 base and the J gene lost 2 bases, with 14 bases spanning the gap. Written as DNA, the CDR3 is TGTGCCAGCAGCTTAGGGGTGTCGGCAGACACTAATGAAAAACTGTTTTTT. Encoded protein: CASSLGVSADTNEKLFF.

This clonotype appeared a few times. The V gene is TRBV20-1, the J gene TRBJ2-1, with a possible D match to TRBD2 (5 bases). Trimming took off 1 base at V and 11 bases at J, with 15 bases between the two ends. The V gene's germline CDR1 is DFQATT and CDR2 SNEGSKA (reference sequence). The length of the CDR3 is 13 residues. The CDR3 protein is CSARGGSLPKQFF. The CDR3 DNA is TGCAGTGCTAGAGGAGGGTCTCTCCCTAAGCAGTTCTTC.

This clonotype has ten or more counts. The chain combines TRBV19 with TRBJ1-5; no clear D. Germline-derived CDR1 and CDR2 are LNHDA and SQIVND (reference sequence). V was pared by 11 bases and J by 2 bases, with 7 bases between. The length of the CDR3 is 11 residues. This CDR3 reads CAGGGNQPQHF. CDR3 bases: TGTGCCGGAGGTGGCAATCAGCCCCAGCATTTT.

Comments on this clonotype: A read error may explain this, as a much larger clone is one base away. J is TRBJ2-5 and V is TRBV20-1; D uncertain. The V end lost 3 bases, the J end lost 5 bases, and 4 bases lay between the germline ends. CDR3 size: 10 residues. Germline CDR1 is DFQATT and CDR2 is SNEGSKA (reference sequence). The DNA for the CDR3 is TGCAGTGCTAGTACGGAGACCCAGTACTTC. Translating it yields CSASTETQYF.

This clonotype has a count of ten or more. The chain's CDR3 is CASSERRGGPEQYF. In DNA, the CDR3 is TGTGCCAGCAGTGAAAGGCGGGGGGGCCCAGAGCAGTACTTC. This rearrangement joins TRBV2 to TRBJ2-7; 9 bases line up with TRBD2. The V and J ends lost 2 bases and 7 bases, in that order; junction bases with no gene match: 6. The CDR3 is 14 amino acids. The germline gives CDR1 SNHLY, CDR2 FYNNEI.

In this sample, this clonotype turned up many times. This sequence joins TRBV7-2 and TRBJ1-5; 10 bases agree with TRBD1. CDR1 SGHTA and CDR2 FQGNSA come from the germline V gene. The CDR3 consists of 16 residues. V was clipped by 3 bases and J by 2 bases; unmatched bases: 4. The CDR3 bases are TGTGCCAGCAGCTTCGACAGGGGGCAAGGCAATCAGCCCCAGCATTTT. It specifies CASSFDRGQGNQPQHF. The variable domain in full, completed from reference TRBV7-2 and TRBJ1-5, reads GAGVSQSPSNKVTEKGKDVELRCDPISGHTALYWYRQSLGQGLEFLIYFQGNSAPDKSGLPSDRFSAERTGGSVSTLTIQRTQQEDSAVYLCASSFDRGQGNQPQHFGDGTRLSIL.

This clonotype showed up many times. J is TRBJ2-1 and V is TRBV30, with a weak D call TRBD2 (6 bases). Trimming pared 3 bases from V and 8 bases from J, leaving 14 bases between. The CDR3 is made up of 13 amino acids. Looked up from germline, CDR1 is GTSNPN and CDR2 is SVGIG (reference sequence). CDR3 in amino acids: CAWSASGVDEQFF. The CDR3 bases are TGTGCCTGGAGCGCCTCGGGGGTGGATGAGCAGTTCTTC.

The chain uses TRBV5-4 and TRBJ2-5; no reliable D call. Germline V gene sequence: CDR1 SGHNT, CDR2 YYREEE (reference sequence). The CDR3 consists of 12 residues. V was pared by 0 bases and J by 5 bases, with 5 bases between. The CDR3: CASSLALETQYF. In DNA form, the CDR3 reads TGTGCCAGCAGCTTGGCCTTGGAGACCCAGTACTTC.

A note on this clonotype: This is likely a read error, given that the CDR3 carries no conserved phenylalanine or tryptophan at its end. This chain joins TRBV7-9 and TRBJ1-2; D ambiguous. This CDR3 contains 13 residues. V gave up 5 bases and J gave up 5 bases, with 12 bases separating them. CDR1 is SEHNR, CDR2 FQNEAQ, per germline (reference sequence). CDR3 region: CASSLLDGYGYTL. The CDR3 DNA sequence: TGTGCCAGCAGCCTCCTGGACGGGTATGGCTACACCCTC.

This clonotype has a count of ten or more. This rearrangement joins TRBV3-1 to TRBJ2-2; the D gene is possibly TRBD1 (5 bases). Germline CDR1 and CDR2: LGHDT and YNNKEL (reference sequence). This CDR3 spans 16 amino acids. Trimming pared 1 base from V and 4 bases from J, leaving 13 bases between. The CDR3 coding sequence is TGTGCCAGCAGCCAAGGGGCAGGGTATGCCACCGGGGAGCTGTTTTTT. This encodes CASSQGAGYATGELFF.

This clonotype has ten or more counts. The chain couples TRBV5-6 to TRBJ2-7; 8 nucleotides align to TRBD2. The V gene's germline CDR1 is SGHDT and CDR2 YYEEEE. The CDR3 totals 15 residues. The trim removed 3 bases at V and 2 bases at J, leaving 7 bases unmatched. In DNA form, the CDR3 reads TGTGCCAGCAGCTACTACGGGAGGGCAACCTACGAGCAGTACTTC. This codes for CASSYYGRATYEQYF.

Many counts were recorded for this clonotype. The V and J genes are TRBV7-2 and TRBJ2-3; tentative D call: TRBD2 (5 bases). V was cut by 1 base and J by 4 bases, with 12 bases left in between. The CDR3 runs to 15 residues. The germline V gene has CDR1 SGHTA and CDR2 FQGNSA. The DNA of the CDR3 is TGTGCCAGCAGCTTAGATTCGGTAGCGTCAGATACGCAGTATTTT. This gives the protein CASSLDSVASDTQYF. Full variable domain (missing parts from reference TRBV7-2 and TRBJ2-3): GAGVSQSPSNKVTEKGKDVELRCDPISGHTALYWYRQSLGQGLEFLIYFQGNSAPDKSGLPSDRFSAERTGGSVSTLTIQRTQQEDSAVYLCASSLDSVASDTQYFGPGTRLTVL.

This clonotype was seen a few times. This chain joins TRBV19 and TRBJ1-1; 9 bases agree with TRBD1. Trimming took 5 bases from V and 0 from J; bases not matched to a gene: 13. This CDR3 comprises 18 residues. Germline assignment: CDR1 LNHDA and CDR2 SQIVND (reference sequence). CDR3 loop: CASSVGTGRIRMNTEAFF. Here the CDR3 DNA reads TGTGCCAGTAGTGTCGGGACAGGGAGGATTAGAATGAACACTGAAGCTTTCTTT.

This clonotype was observed at least ten times. The gene calls are TRBV6-1 and TRBJ2-7; 8 nucleotides match TRBD1. V trimming: 10 bases; J trimming: 4 bases; junction bases outside the gene matches: 6. The CDR3 runs to 12 residues. Germline V gives CDR1 MNHNS, CDR2 SASEGT. The CDR3 reads CATRTGNYEQYF. The DNA of the CDR3 is TGTGCCACCCGGACAGGGAATTACGAGCAGTACTTC.

The chain uses TRBV24-1 and TRBJ2-1, with 8 bases that match TRBD2. This CDR3 spans 14 amino acids. The germline V gene encodes CDR1 KGHDR and CDR2 SFDVKD. V lost 6 bases, J lost 4 bases, and 4 bases stayed unmatched. DNA of the CDR3: TGTGCCACCAGTCCCGGGAGGGCATACAATGAGCAGTTCTTC. It translates to CATSPGRAYNEQFF.

J is TRBJ2-3 and V is TRBV28, with 9 bases identical to TRBD2. Germline V gives CDR1 MDHEN, CDR2 SYDVKM. The CDR3 sequence is 15 residues long. The trim removed 3 bases at V and 8 bases at J, leaving 9 bases unmatched. Here the CDR3 DNA reads TGTGCCAGCAGTTTTCGGCGGGGGGGCCTGGGTACGCAGTATTTT. Translating gives CASSFRRGGLGTQYF.

This clonotype was seen ten or more times. This chain links TRBV6-1 with TRBJ1-2; 7 bases are a match to TRBD1. Looked up from germline, CDR1 is MNHNS and CDR2 is SASEGT. The CDR3 sequence is 14 residues long. The V segment lost 6 bases and the J segment 7 bases; nucleotides outside the gene matches: 11. The CDR3 DNA reads TGTGCCAGCAGACGACAGGGAAGTGTTGGTGGCTACACCTTC. Translation gives CASRRQGSVGGYTF.

This CDR3 reads CASSLGTAGETQYF. CDR3 sequence (DNA): TGCGCCAGCAGCTTGGGAACCGCCGGGGAGACCCAGTACTTC. The chain combines TRBV5-1 with TRBJ2-5; D ambiguous. Trimming shortened V by 0 bases and J by 5 bases, and 11 bases separated the two germline ends. Looked up from germline, CDR1 is SGHRS and CDR2 is YFSETQ. CDR3 size: 14 residues.

This clonotype was observed many times. This rearrangement joins TRBV20-1 to TRBJ2-1; 7 nucleotides match TRBD2. Trimming cost V 1 base and J 4 bases; bases outside gene matches: 7. Germline V CDR1 and CDR2: DFQATT, SNEGSKA (reference sequence). The length of the CDR3 is 15 residues. The DNA of the CDR3 is TGCAGTGCTAGAGCGAGGCTAGCGGAATACAATGAGCAGTTCTTC. Translation gives CSARARLAEYNEQFF.

The chain employs TRBV6-1 and TRBJ1-5; D is ambiguous. Trimming cost V 6 bases and J 9 bases, with 15 bases left between them. CDR1 and CDR2 (germline): MNHNS, SASEGT. The CDR3 is 13 amino acids. As DNA, the CDR3 is TGTGCCAGCAGCCCCTCCACATGGGGGCCCCAGCATTTT. Its translation is CASSPSTWGPQHF.

Comments on this clonotype: Since the CDR3 does not end with the conserved phenylalanine or tryptophan, this likely comes from a read error. This CDR3 reads CSARGWGSSYNEQFL. DNA for the CDR3: TGCAGTGCTAGAGGTTGGGGGAGCTCCTACAATGAGCAGTTCCTC. V and J are TRBV20-1 and TRBJ2-1; D may match TRBD1 or TRBD2 (5 bases each). The CDR3 totals 15 residues. V gave up 1 base and J gave up 0 bases, with 10 bases separating them. Germline assignment: CDR1 DFQATT and CDR2 SNEGSKA (reference sequence).

The chain has TRBV9 and TRBJ2-2; the D gene could be TRBD1 or TRBD2 (5 bases each). The CDR3 is 19 residues long. Germline CDR1 and CDR2: SGDLS and YYNGEE. V lost 0 bases to trimming and J lost 0 bases, with 18 bases between them. The CDR3 here is CASSVARRVGDPNTGELFF. The CDR3, as DNA: TGTGCCAGCAGCGTAGCAAGAAGGGTCGGGGACCCGAACACCGGGGAGCTGTTTTTT.